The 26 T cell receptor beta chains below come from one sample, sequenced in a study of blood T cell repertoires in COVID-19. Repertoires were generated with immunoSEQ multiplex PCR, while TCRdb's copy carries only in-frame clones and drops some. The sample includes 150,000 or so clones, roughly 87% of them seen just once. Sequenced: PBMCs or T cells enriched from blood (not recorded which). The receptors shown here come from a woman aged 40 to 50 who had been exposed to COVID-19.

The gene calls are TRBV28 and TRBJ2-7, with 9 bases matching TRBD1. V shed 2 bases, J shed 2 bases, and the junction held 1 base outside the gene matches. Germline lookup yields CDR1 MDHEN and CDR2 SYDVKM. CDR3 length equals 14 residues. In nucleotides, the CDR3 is TGTGCCAGCAGTTTAGGGACAGGGCCCTACGAGCAGTACTTC. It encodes CASSLGTGPYEQYF.

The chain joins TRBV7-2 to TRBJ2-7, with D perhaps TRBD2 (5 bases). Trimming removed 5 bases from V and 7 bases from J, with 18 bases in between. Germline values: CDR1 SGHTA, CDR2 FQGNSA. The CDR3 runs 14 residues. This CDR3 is CASSQGLSMGEQYF. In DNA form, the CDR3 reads TGTGCCAGCAGCCAAGGACTCTCAATGGGGGAGCAGTACTTC.

The CDR3 DNA sequence: TGTGCCAGTAGTATCCAGCGGGGGGTAGATACGCAGTATTTT. Residues: CASSIQRGVDTQYF. V is TRBV19 and J is TRBJ2-3, with 9 bases fitting TRBD2. Trimming cost V 3 bases and J 5 bases; bases outside gene matches: 3. CDR1 and CDR2 from the germline V gene are LNHDA and SQIVND (reference sequence). The CDR3 sequence is 14 residues long. The full variable domain, in which reference TRBV19 and TRBJ2-3 provide the parts outside the CDR3, is DGGITQSPKYLFRKEGQNVTLSCEQNLNHDAMYWYRQDPGQGLRLIYYSQIVNDFQKGDIAEGYSVSREKKESFPLTVTSAQKNPTAFYLCASSIQRGVDTQYFGPGTRLTVL.

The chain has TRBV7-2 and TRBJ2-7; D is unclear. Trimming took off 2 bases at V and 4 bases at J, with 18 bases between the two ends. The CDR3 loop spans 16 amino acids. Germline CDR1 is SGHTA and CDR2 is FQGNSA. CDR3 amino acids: CASSLFPLRHQYEQYF. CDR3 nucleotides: TGTGCCAGCAGCTTATTCCCATTGAGACACCAATACGAGCAGTACTTC.

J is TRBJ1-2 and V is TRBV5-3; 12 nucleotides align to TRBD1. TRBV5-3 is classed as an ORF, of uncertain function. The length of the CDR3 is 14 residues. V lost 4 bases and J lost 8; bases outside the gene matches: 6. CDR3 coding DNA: TGTGCCAGAAGCCCCGGGACAGGGGGCAAAGGCTACACCTTC. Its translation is CARSPGTGGKGYTF.

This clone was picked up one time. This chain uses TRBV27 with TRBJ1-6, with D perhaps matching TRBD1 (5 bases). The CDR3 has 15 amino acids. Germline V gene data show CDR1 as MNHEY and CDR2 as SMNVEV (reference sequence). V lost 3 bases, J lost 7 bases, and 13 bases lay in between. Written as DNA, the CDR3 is TGTGCCAGCAGTTTCTCAGGGAGCGGGAATTCACCCCTCCACTTT. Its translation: CASSFSGSGNSPLHF.

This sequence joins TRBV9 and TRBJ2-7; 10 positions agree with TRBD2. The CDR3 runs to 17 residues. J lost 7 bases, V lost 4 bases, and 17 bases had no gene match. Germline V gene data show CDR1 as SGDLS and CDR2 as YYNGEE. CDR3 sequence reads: CASSLTTLAGDGGEQYF. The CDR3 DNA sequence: TGTGCCAGCAGCCTAACCACGCTAGCGGGAGACGGTGGGGAGCAGTACTTC.

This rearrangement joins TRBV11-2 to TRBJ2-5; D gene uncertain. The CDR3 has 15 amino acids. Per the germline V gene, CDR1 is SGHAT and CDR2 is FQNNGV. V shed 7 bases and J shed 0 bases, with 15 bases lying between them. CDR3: CASKSEAAYQETQYF. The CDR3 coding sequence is TGTGCCAGCAAATCCGAGGCAGCCTACCAAGAGACCCAGTACTTC.

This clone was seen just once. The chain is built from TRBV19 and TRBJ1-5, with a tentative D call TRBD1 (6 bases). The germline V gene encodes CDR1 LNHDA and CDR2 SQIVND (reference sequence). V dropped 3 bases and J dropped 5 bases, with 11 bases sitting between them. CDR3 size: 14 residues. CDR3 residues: CASSIGQRDQPQHF. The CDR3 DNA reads TGTGCCAGTAGTATTGGACAGCGCGATCAGCCCCAGCATTTT.

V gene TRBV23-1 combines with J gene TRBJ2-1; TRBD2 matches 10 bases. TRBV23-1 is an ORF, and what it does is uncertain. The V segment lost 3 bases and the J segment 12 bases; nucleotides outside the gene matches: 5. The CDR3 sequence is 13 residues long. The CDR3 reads CASSHCLAGAQFF. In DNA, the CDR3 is TGCGCCAGCAGTCACTGCCTAGCGGGGGCGCAGTTCTTC.

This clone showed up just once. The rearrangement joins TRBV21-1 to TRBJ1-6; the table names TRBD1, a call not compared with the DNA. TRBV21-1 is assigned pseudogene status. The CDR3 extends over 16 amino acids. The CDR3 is CASSKEGKTYNSPLHF. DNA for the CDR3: TGTGCCAGCAGCAAAGAGGGGAAAACCTATAATTCACCCCTCCACTTT.

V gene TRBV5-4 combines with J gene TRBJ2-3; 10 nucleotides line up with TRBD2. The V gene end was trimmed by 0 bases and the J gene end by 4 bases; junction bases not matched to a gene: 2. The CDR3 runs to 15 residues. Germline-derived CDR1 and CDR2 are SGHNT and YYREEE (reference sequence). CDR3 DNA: TGTGCCAGCAGCTTGGGGCTAGCGGGGGCAGATACGCAGTATTTT. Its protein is CASSLGLAGADTQYF. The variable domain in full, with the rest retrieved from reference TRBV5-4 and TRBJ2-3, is ETGVTQSPTHLIKTRGQQVTLRCSSQSGHNTVSWYQQALGQGPQFIFQYYREEENGRGNFPPRFSGLQFPNYSSELNVNALELDDSALYLCASSLGLAGADTQYFGPGTRLTVL.

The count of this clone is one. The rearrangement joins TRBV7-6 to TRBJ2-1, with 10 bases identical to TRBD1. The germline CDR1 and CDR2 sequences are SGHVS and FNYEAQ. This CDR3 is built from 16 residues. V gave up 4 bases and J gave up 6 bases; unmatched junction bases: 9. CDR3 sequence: CASSSLGQGFFNEQFF. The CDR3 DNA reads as TGTGCCAGCAGCTCGTTGGGACAGGGGTTTTTCAATGAGCAGTTCTTC.

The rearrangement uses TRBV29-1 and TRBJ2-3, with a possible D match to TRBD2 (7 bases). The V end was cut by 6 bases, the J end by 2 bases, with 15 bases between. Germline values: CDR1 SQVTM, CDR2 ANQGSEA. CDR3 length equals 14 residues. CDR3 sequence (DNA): TGCAGCGTAAATTTCGGGGGGCTCACAGATACGCAGTATTTT. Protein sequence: CSVNFGGLTDTQYF.

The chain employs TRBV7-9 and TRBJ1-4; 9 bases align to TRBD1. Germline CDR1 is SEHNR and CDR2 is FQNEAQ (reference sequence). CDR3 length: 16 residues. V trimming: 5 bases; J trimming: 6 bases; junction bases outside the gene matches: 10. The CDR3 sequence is CASSAIPGQGHEKLFF. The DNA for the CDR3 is TGTGCCAGCAGCGCAATACCGGGACAGGGTCATGAAAAACTGTTTTTT.

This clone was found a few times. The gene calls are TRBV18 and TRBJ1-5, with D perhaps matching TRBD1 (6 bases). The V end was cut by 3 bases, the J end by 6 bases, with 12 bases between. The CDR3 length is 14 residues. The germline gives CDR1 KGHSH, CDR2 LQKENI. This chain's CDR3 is CASSPDDRRQPQHF. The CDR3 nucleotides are TGTGCCAGCTCACCGGACGACAGGCGTCAGCCCCAGCATTTT.

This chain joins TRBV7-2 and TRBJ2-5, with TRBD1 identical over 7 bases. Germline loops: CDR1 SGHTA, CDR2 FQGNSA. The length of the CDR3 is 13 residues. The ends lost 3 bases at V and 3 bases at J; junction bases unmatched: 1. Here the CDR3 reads CASSFGTEETQYF. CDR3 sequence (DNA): TGTGCCAGCAGCTTCGGGACAGAAGAGACCCAGTACTTC.

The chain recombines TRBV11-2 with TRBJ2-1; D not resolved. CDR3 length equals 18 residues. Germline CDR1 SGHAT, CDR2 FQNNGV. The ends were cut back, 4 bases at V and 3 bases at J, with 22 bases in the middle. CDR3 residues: CASSSLVTTRNGYNEQFF. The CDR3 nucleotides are TGTGCCAGCAGCTCCTTGGTGACCACCAGGAATGGCTACAATGAGCAGTTCTTC.

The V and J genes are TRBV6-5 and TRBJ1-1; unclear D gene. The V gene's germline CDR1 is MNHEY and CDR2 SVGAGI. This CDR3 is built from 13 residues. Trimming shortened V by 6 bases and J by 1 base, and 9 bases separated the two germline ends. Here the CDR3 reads CASSPTENTEAFF. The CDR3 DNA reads TGTGCCAGCAGCCCCACAGAGAACACTGAAGCTTTCTTT.

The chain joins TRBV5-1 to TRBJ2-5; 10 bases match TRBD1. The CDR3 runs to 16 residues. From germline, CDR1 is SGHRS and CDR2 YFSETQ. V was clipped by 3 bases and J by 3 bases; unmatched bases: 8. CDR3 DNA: TGCGCCAGCAGCTCCCGGACAGGGGGTGTAAAAGAGACCCAGTACTTC. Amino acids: CASSSRTGGVKETQYF.

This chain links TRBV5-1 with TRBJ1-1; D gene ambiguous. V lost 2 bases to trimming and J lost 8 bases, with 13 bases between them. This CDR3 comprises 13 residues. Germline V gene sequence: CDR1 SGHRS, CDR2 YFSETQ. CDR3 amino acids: CASSFFAGREAFF. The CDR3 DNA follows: TGCGCCAGCAGCTTCTTCGCGGGCAGGGAAGCTTTCTTT.

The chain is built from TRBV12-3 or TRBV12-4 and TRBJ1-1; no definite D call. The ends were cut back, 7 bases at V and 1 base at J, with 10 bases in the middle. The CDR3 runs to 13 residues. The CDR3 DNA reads TGTGCCAGCAACGAGGGAGCGAACACTGAAGCTTTCTTT. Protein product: CASNEGANTEAFF.

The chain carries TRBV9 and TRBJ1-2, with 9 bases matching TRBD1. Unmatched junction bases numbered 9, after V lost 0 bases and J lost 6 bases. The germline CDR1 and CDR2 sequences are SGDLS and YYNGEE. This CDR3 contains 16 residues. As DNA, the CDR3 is TGTGCCAGCAGCGTAGAGGCTATGGGACAGGGTCATGGCTACACCTTC. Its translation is CASSVEAMGQGHGYTF.

The CDR3 sequence: CASSQGGNSNQPQHF. The CDR3 DNA is TGTGCCAGCAGCCAAGGAGGGAATAGCAATCAGCCCCAGCATTTT. The chain recombines TRBV3-1 (or the pseudogene TRBV3-2) with TRBJ1-5, with unresolved D. Trimming stripped 1 base from V and 0 bases from J, with 7 bases between. This CDR3 spans 15 amino acids. CDR1 LGHDT and CDR2 YNNKEL come from the germline V gene (reference sequence).

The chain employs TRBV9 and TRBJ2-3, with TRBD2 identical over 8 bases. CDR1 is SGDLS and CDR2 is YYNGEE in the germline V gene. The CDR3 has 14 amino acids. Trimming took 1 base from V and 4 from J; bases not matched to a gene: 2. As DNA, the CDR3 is TGTGCCAGCAGCGTAATCGGGAGGGCAGATACGCAGTATTTT. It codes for CASSVIGRADTQYF.

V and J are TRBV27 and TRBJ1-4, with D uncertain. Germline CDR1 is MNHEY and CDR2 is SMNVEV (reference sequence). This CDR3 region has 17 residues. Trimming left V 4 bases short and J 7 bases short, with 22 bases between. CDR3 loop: CASSSRAPGFGGEKLFF. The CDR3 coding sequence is TGTGCCAGCAGTTCCCGAGCGCCCGGTTTCGGAGGTGAAAAACTGTTTTTT.